This TCR beta chain was captured in a study of T cells in localized non-small cell lung cancer. Using immunoSEQ multiplex PCR, the repertoire was profiled, and TCRdb retains in-frame clones only, with some absent. Of about 23,000 clones detected, around 90% appear once; the ten largest clones hold 13%. The germline V gene has CDR1 LGHNA and CDR2 YSLEER. CDR3 length: 15 residues. V shed 1 base and J 6 bases; nucleotides not matched to a gene: 0. This specimen was peripheral blood, taken before any cancer treatment. The genes are TRBV4-3 and TRBJ1-4; 12 nucleotides align to TRBD1. This receptor was identified in a male donor aged 60 or over with stage I lung adenocarcinoma. This CDR3 is CASSQGDRGHEKLFF. As DNA, the CDR3 is TGCGCCAGCAGCCAAGGGGACAGGGGGCATGAAAAACTGTTTTTT.